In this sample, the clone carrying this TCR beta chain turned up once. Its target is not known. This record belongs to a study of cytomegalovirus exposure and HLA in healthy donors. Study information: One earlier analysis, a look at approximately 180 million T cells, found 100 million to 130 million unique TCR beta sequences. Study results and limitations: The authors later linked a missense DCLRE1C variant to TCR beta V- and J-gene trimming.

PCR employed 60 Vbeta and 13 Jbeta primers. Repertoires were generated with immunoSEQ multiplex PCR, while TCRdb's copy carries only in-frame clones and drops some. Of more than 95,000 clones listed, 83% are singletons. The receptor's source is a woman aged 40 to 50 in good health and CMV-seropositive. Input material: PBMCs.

CDR3 DNA sequence: TGTGCCAGTAGAACGGGACTCTCGACCGCGGGAGAGACCCAGTACTTC. Translating it yields CASRTGLSTAGETQYF. The chain employs TRBV19 and TRBJ2-5; tentative D call: TRBD2 (6 bases). The V gene lost 6 bases and the J gene lost 4 bases, with 21 bases spanning the gap. The CDR3 spans 16 residues. Per the germline V gene, CDR1 is LNHDA and CDR2 is SQIVND (reference sequence).